The rows below give T cell receptor beta chains drawn from one sample of a study of B cell selection in AIRE deficiency. The assay was immunoSEQ multiplex PCR, and TCRdb's table has in-frame clones only and misses some. The sample contains 20,000 to 30,000 clones, approximately 96% of which appear only once. Sequencing used conventional CD4+ T cells sorted from PBMCs. The source of these receptors is a human donor with AIRE deficiency. CDR3s include the opening cysteine and the closing phenylalanine or tryptophan. D genes are given only for firm matches. Expanded clones get a size class; other rows say once, few or many, or leave the size out.

D	V	J	size	CDR3	DNA
-	TRBV28	TRBJ1-2	once	CASSPGRRYGYTF	TGTGCCAGCAGTCCAGGGCGACGCTATGGCTACACCTTC
-	TRBV7-9	TRBJ2-7	-	CASSLNDKFYEQYF	TGTGCCAGCAGCTTAAATGACAAGTTCTACGAGCAGTACTTC
-	TRBV19	TRBJ2-1	-	CASSFRQRSEQFF	TGTGCCAGTTCCTTCAGACAGAGATCGGAGCAGTTCTTC
-	TRBV5-1	TRBJ2-3	-	CASSPEVRRSTDTQYF	TGCGCCAGCAGCCCGGAGGTACGGCGAAGCACAGATACGCAGTATTTT
TRBD1	TRBV28	TRBJ1-2	-	CASTLGGQAFGYTF	TGTGCCAGCACCTTAGGGGGACAGGCGTTCGGCTACACCTTC
-	TRBV2	TRBJ2-2	-	CASSVAGDGELFF	TGTGCCAGCAGTGTAGCAGGAGACGGGGAGCTGTTTTTT
TRBD2	TRBV7-3	TRBJ2-1	-	CASSAPGLAGGSSYNEQFF	TGTGCCAGCAGCGCGCCGGGACTAGCGGGAGGGAGCTCCTACAATGAGCAGTTCTTC
-	TRBV7-2	TRBJ2-7	-	CASSSLIRYEQYF	TGTGCCAGCAGCTCCTTAATCAGATACGAGCAGTACTTC
TRBD2	TRBV4-2	TRBJ2-7	-	CASSHRPGGVSDEQYF	TGTGCCAGCAGCCACAGACCCGGGGGGGTTTCGGACGAGCAGTACTTC
TRBD2	TRBV5-1	TRBJ2-3	few	CASSFTSGRSDTQYF	TGCGCCAGCAGCTTCACTAGCGGGCGATCAGATACGCAGTATTTT
TRBD2	TRBV18	TRBJ2-7	once	CASSPLAGETYEQYF	TGTGCCAGCTCACCCTTAGCGGGAGAGACGTACGAGCAGTACTTC
-	TRBV28	TRBJ2-5	-	CASSLTGKETQYF	TGTGCCAGCAGTCTAACCGGTAAAGAGACCCAGTACTTC
-	TRBV16	TRBJ1-5	-	CASSRGVSNQPQHF	TGTGCCAGCAGCCGGGGGGTGTCAAATCAGCCCCAGCATTTT
-	TRBV18	TRBJ2-5	-	CASSPTLFSGQETQYF	TGTGCCAGCTCACCGACGTTATTTAGCGGTCAAGAGACCCAGTACTTC
-	TRBV6-1	TRBJ2-5	-	CASSDQGRETQYF	TGTGCCAGCAGTGATCAGGGCCGAGAGACCCAGTACTTC
-	TRBV10-3	TRBJ2-3	-	CAISGTKDTQYF	TGTGCCATCAGTGGCACGAAGGATACGCAGTATTTT
-	TRBV7-2	TRBJ2-3	-	CASSFGGQKLYTQYF	TGTGCCAGCAGCTTCGGGGGACAGAAGCTCTATACGCAGTATTTT
-	TRBV28	TRBJ2-5	-	CASSFFSGGETQYF	TGTGCCAGCAGTTTTTTCTCAGGCGGGGAGACCCAGTACTTC
TRBD1	TRBV12-5	TRBJ1-2	-	CASDQTSGTDKNYGYTF	TGTGCTAGTGACCAGACCTCCGGGACAGATAAAAACTATGGCTACACCTTC
TRBD2	TRBV12-5	TRBJ2-3	-	CASGPGLADTDTQYF	TGTGCTAGTGGCCCCGGACTAGCGGACACAGATACGCAGTATTTT
-	TRBV5-6	TRBJ1-1	-	CASSRYKNTEAFF	TGTGCCAGCAGCCGCTACAAGAACACTGAAGCTTTCTTT
-	TRBV30	TRBJ2-3	-	CAWSVDPGRKKVDTQYF	TGTGCCTGGAGTGTCGACCCGGGCCGAAAAAAAGTGGATACGCAGTATTTT
-	TRBV7-2	TRBJ1-5	once	CASSLGEPQHF	TGTGCCAGCAGCTTAGGAGAGCCCCAGCATTTT
TRBD1	TRBV5-1	TRBJ2-5	-	CASSGQGGGETQYF	TGCGCCAGCAGCGGACAGGGAGGAGGAGAGACCCAGTACTTC
TRBD2	TRBV18	TRBJ2-7	-	CASSPRLAATSEQYF	TGTGCCAGCTCACCACGGCTAGCGGCCACGTCCGAGCAGTACTTC
-	TRBV19	TRBJ1-5	-	CASSLLGTPNQPQHF	TGTGCCAGTAGCTTACTCGGGACACCAAATCAGCCCCAGCATTTT
-	TRBV11-3	TRBJ2-5	once	CASSLSRVETQYF	TGTGCCAGCAGCTTATCCCGAGTGGAGACCCAGTACTTC
-	TRBV7-2	TRBJ2-5	-	CASSPYQETQYF	TGTGCCAGCAGCCCATACCAAGAGACCCAGTACTTC
-	TRBV7-9	TRBJ2-1	-	CASSLFGIGSSYNEQFF	TGTGCCAGCAGCTTATTCGGGATCGGGAGCTCCTACAATGAGCAGTTCTTC
TRBD1	TRBV6-1	TRBJ1-2	-	CASTRDRGDYGYTF	TGTGCCAGCACCCGGGACAGGGGGGACTATGGCTACACCTTC
-	TRBV10-3	TRBJ2-2	-	CAISELGSANTGELFF	TGTGCCATCAGCGAACTAGGCTCCGCGAACACCGGGGAGCTGTTTTTT
TRBD1	TRBV5-6	TRBJ2-3	-	CASSLTGGTQYF	TGTGCCAGCAGCCTTACAGGGGGTACGCAGTATTTT
-	TRBV5-1	TRBJ1-3	once	CASSLAEGPSGNTIYF	TGCGCCAGCAGCTTGGCTGAGGGCCCCTCTGGAAACACCATATATTTT
TRBD1	TRBV2	TRBJ1-2	few	CASTRDRGSGYTF	TGTGCCAGCACCCGGGACAGGGGGTCTGGCTACACCTTC
-	TRBV2	TRBJ2-3	-	CASSARAASGDTQYF	TGTGCCAGCAGCGCTCGGGCGGCCTCGGGAGATACGCAATATTTT
TRBD1	TRBV4-3	TRBJ2-3	-	CASSQGSGQGDTQYF	TGCGCCAGCAGCCAAGGATCGGGACAGGGGGATACGCAGTATTTT
-	TRBV27	TRBJ2-3	-	CASSFKRDTQYF	TGTGCCAGCAGTTTTAAGAGAGATACGCAGTATTTT